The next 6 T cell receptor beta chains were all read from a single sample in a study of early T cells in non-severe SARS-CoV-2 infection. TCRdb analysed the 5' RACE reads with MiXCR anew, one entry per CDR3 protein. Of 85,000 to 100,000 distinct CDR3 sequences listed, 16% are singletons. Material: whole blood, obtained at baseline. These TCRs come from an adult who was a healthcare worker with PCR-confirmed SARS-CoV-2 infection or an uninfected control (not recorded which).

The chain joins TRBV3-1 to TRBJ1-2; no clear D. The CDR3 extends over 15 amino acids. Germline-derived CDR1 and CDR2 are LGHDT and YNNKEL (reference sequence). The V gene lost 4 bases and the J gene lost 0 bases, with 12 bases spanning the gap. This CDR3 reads CASSPEAESNYGYTF. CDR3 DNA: TGTGCCAGCAGCCCAGAGGCAGAGTCTAACTATGGCTACACCTTC.

The CDR3 sequence is CASSAEQASSGNTIYF. In DNA form, the CDR3 reads TGCGCCAGCAGCGCCGAACAGGCCTCCTCTGGAAACACCATATATTTT. This sequence joins TRBV5-1 and TRBJ1-3; possibly TRBD1 for D (5 bases). The germline gives CDR1 SGHRS, CDR2 YFSETQ. V was cut by 4 bases and J by 0 bases, with 14 bases left in between. The CDR3 is 16 residues long.

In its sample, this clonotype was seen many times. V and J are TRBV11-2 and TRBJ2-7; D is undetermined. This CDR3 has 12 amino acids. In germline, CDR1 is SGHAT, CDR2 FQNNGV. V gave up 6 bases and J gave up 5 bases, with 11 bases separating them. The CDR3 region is CASRFPGHEQYF. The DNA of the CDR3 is TGTGCCAGCAGATTCCCGGGCCACGAGCAGTACTTC.

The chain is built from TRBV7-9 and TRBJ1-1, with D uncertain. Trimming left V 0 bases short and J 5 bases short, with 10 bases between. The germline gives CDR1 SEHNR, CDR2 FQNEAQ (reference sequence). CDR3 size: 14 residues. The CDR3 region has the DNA TGTGCCAGCAGCTTAGCGGTGGAAGGGACTGAAGCTTTCTTT. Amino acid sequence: CASSLAVEGTEAFF.

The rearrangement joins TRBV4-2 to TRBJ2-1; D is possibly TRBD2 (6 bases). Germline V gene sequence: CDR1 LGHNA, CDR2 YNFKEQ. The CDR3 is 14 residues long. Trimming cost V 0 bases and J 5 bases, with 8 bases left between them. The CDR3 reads CASSQERDDNEQFF. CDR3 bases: TGTGCCAGCAGCCAAGAGCGGGACGACAATGAGCAGTTCTTC.

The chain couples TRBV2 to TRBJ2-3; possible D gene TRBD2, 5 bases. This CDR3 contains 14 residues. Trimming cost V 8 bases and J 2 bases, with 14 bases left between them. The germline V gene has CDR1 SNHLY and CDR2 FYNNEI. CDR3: CASRIERNTDTQYF. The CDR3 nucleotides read TGTGCCAGCCGAATCGAGCGGAACACAGATACGCAGTATTTT.